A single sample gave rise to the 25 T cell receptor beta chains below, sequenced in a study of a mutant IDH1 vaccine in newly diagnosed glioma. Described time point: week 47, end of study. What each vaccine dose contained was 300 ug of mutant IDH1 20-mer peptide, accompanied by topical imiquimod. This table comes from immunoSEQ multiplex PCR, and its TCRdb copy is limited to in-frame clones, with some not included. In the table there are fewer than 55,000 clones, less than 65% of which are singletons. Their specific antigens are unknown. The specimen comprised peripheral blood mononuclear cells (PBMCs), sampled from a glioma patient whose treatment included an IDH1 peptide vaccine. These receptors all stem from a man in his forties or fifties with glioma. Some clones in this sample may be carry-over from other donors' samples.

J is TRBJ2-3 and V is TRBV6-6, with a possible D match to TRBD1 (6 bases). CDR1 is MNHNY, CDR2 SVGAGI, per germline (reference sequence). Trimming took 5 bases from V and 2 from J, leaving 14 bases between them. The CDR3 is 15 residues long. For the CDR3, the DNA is TGTGCCAGCAGTCAACAGGGCAAGCTCACAGATACGCAGTATTTT. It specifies CASSQQGKLTDTQYF.

CDR3 in DNA: TGTGCCTGGAGTGTACGGGTCGGTCCCAATCAGCCCCAGCATTTT. Protein: CAWSVRVGPNQPQHF. The rearrangement links TRBV30 to TRBJ1-5, with D hard to call. V lost 0 bases and J lost 3, with 12 bases in between. Per the germline V gene, CDR1 is GTSNPN and CDR2 is SVGIG (reference sequence). The CDR3 loop spans 15 amino acids.

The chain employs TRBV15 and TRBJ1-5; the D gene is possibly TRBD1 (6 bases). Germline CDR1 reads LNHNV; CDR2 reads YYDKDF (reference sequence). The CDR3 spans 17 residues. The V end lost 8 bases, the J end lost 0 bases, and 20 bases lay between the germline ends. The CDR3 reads CATSGITGTYSNQPQHF. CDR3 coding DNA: TGTGCCACCTCGGGCATCACAGGGACGTATAGCAATCAGCCCCAGCATTTT.

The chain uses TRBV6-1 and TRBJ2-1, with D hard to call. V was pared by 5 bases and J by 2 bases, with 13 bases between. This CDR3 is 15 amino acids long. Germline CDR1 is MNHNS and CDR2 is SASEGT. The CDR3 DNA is TGTGCCAGCAGTAAACGGTATGACGCCTACAATGAGCAGTTCTTC. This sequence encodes CASSKRYDAYNEQFF.

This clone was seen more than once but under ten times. CDR3 nucleotide sequence: TGTGCCAGCAGTCGCAACAGGGGTAGAGAGACCCAGTACTTC. Encoded protein: CASSRNRGRETQYF. The gene calls are TRBV6-5 and TRBJ2-5; 7 nucleotides line up with TRBD1. V shed 5 bases and J 4 bases; nucleotides not matched to a gene: 7. The CDR3 contains 14 residues. Germline assignment: CDR1 MNHEY and CDR2 SVGAGI.

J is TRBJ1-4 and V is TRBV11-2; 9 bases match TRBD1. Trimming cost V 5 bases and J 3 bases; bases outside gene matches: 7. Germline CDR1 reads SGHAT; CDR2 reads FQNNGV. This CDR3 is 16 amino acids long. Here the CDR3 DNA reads TGTGCCAGCAGCGTCGGGACAGGGCTTTCTAATGAAAAACTGTTTTTT. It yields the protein CASSVGTGLSNEKLFF.

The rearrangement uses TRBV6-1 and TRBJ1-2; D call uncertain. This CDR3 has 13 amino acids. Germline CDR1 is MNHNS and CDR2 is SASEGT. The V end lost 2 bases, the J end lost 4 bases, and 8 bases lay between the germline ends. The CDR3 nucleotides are TGTGCCAGCAGTGAATCTATAGTCTATGGCTACACCTTC. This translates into CASSESIVYGYTF.

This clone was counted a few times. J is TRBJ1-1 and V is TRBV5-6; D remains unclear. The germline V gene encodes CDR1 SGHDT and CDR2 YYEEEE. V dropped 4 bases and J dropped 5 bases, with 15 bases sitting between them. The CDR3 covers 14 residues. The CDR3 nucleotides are TGTGCCAGCAGCGGCCGGGATTTTTGGACTGAAGCTTTCTTT. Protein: CASSGRDFWTEAFF.

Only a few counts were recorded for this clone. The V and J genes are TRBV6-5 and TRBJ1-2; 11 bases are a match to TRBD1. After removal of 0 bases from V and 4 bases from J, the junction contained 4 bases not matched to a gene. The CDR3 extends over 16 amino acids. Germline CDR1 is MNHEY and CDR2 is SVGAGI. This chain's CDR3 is CASSYSRTGGSYGYTF. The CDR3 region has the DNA TGTGCCAGCAGTTACTCGAGGACAGGGGGCTCCTATGGCTACACCTTC.

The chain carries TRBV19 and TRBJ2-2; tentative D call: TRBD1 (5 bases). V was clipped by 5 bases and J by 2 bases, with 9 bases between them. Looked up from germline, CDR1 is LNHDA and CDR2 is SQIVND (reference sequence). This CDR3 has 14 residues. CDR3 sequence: CASSRQINTGELFF. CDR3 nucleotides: TGTGCCAGTAGTCGACAGATTAACACCGGGGAGCTGTTTTTT.

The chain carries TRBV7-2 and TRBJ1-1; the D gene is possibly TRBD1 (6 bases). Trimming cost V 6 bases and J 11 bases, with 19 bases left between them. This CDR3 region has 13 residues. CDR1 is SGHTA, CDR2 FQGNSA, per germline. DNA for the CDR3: TGTGCCAGCAGACCCGCCGGGGGCGAGGGGGCTTTCTTT. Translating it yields CASRPAGGEGAFF.

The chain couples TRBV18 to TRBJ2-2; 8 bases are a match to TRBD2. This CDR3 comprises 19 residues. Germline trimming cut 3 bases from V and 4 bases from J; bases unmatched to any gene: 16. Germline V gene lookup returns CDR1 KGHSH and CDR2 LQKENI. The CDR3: CASSPLGGGQPRVTGELFF. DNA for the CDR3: TGTGCCAGCTCACCCCTCGGGGGGGGGCAGCCAAGAGTCACCGGGGAGCTGTTTTTT.

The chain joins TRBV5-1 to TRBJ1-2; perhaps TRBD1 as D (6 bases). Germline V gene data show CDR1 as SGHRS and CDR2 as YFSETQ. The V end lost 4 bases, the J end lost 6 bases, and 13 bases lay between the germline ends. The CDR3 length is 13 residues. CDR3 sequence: CASSQQGGDGYTF. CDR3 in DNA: TGCGCCAGCAGCCAACAGGGCGGGGATGGCTACACCTTC.

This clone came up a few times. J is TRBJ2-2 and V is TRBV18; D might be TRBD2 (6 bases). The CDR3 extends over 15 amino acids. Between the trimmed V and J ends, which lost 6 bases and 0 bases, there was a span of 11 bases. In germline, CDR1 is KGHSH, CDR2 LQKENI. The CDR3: CASSLGLTNTGELFF. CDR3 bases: TGTGCCAGCTCCCTCGGACTAACGAACACCGGGGAGCTGTTTTTT.

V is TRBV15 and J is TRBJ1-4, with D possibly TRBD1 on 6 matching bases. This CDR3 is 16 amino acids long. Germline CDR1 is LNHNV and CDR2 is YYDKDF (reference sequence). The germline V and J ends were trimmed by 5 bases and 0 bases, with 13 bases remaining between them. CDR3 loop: CATSPGQLATNEKLFF. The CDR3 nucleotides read TGTGCCACCAGCCCAGGACAGTTAGCAACTAATGAAAAACTGTTTTTT.

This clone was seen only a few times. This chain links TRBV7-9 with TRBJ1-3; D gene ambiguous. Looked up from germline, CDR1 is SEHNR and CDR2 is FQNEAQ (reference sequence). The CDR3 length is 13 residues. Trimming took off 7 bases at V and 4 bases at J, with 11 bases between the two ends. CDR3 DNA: TGTGCCAGCACCCTGGAGGGCGGAAACACCATATATTTT. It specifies CASTLEGGNTIYF.

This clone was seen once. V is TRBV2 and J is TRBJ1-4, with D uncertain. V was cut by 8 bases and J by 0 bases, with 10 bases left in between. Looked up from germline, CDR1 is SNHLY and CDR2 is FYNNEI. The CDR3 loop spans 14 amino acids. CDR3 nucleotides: TGTGCCAGCGGTCGGCTACCAACTAATGAAAAACTGTTTTTT. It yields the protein CASGRLPTNEKLFF. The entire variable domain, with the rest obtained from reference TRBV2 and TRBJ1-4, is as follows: EPEVTQTPSHQVTQMGQEVILRCVPISNHLYFYWYRQILGQKVEFLVSFYNNEISEKSEIFDDQFSVERPDGSNFTLKIRSTKLEDSAMYFCASGRLPTNEKLFFGSGTQLSVL.

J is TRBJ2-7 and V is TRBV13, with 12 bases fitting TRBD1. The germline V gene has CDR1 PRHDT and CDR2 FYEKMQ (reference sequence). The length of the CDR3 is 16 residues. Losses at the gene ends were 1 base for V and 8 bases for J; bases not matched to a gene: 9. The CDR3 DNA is TGTGCCAGCAGCTTAGCGGGCTCCGGGACAGGGGGCCAGCAGTACTTC. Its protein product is CASSLAGSGTGGQQYF.

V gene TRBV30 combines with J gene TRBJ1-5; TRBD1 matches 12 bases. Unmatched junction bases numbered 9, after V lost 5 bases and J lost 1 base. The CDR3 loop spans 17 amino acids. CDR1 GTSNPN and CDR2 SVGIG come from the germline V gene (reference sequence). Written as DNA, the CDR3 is TGTGCCTGGGGGCCGGGACAGGGGGCGATGAGCAATCAGCCCCAGCATTTT. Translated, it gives CAWGPGQGAMSNQPQHF. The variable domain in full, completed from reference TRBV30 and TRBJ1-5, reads SQTIHQWPATLVQPVGSPLSLECTVEGTSNPNLYWYRQAAGRGLQLLFYSVGIGQISSEVPQNLSASRPQDRQFILSSKKLLLSDSGFYLCAWGPGQGAMSNQPQHFGDGTRLSIL.

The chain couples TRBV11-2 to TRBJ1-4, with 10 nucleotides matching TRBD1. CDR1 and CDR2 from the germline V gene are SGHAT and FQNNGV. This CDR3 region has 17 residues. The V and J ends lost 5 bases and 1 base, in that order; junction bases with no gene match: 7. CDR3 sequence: CASSPRQGAGTNEKLFF. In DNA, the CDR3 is TGTGCCAGCAGCCCACGACAGGGGGCCGGAACTAATGAAAAACTGTTTTTT.

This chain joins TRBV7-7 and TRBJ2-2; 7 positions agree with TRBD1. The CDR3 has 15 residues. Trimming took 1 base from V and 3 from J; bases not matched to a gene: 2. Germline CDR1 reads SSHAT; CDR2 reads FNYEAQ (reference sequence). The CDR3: CASSLVQGDTGELFF. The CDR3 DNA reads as TGTGCCAGCAGCTTAGTCCAGGGGGACACCGGGGAGCTGTTTTTT.

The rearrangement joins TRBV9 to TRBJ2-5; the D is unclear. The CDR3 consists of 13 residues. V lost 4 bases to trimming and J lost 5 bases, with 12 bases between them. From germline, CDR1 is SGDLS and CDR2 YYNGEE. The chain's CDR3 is CASSPLLRETQYF. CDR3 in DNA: TGTGCCAGCAGCCCCCTCTTGAGGGAGACCCAGTACTTC.

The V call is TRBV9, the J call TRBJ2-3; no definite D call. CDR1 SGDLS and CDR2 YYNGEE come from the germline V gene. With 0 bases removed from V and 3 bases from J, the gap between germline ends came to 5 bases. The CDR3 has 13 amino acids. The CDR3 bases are TGTGCCAGCAGCGTAGATCGGACAGATACGCAGTATTTT. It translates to CASSVDRTDTQYF. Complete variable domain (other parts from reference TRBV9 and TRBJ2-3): DSGVTQTPKHLITATGQRVTLRCSPRSGDLSVYWYQQSLDQGLQFLIQYYNGEERAKGNILERFSAQQFPDLHSELNLSSLELGDSALYFCASSVDRTDTQYFGPGTRLTVL.

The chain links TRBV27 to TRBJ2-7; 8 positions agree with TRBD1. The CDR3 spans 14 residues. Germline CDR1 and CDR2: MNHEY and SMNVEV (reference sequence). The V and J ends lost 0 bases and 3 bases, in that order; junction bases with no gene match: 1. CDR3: CASSLSGTGYEQYF. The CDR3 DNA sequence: TGTGCCAGCAGTTTATCCGGGACAGGCTACGAGCAGTACTTC.

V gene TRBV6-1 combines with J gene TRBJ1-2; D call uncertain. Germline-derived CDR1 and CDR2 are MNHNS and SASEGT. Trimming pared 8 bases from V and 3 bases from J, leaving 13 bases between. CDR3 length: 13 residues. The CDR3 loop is CASRPGSDYGYTF. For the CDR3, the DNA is TGTGCCAGCCGACCGGGCAGCGACTATGGCTACACCTTC.